What follows describes a single T cell receptor (beta chain). In the naive CD8 group, cells lacked CD45RO and were positively selected for CCR7, so terminally differentiated effector memory CD45RA+ cells were left out. Germline-derived CDR1 and CDR2 are SGHRS and YFSETQ. This CDR3 has 14 residues. The ends were cut back, 4 bases at V and 1 base at J, with 12 bases in the middle. The data stem from a study of shared clonotypes between healthy human individuals. Assay used: immunoSEQ multiplex PCR; TCRdb lists only in-frame clones, some missing. Here the sample spans 1.5 million to 2.5 million clones, over 85% being singletons.

The source is a man younger than 35 in good health. This chain links TRBV5-1 with TRBJ2-7; D gene ambiguous. Sequencing was done on a sample of naive CD8+ T cells sorted from blood. CDR3 protein: CASSQGRNSYEQYF. The CDR3 DNA reads TGCGCCAGCAGCCAAGGTCGAAATTCCTACGAGCAGTACTTC.